A selection of T cell receptor beta chains follows, all from one sample in a study of T cell clones after liver transplantation. The method was immunoSEQ multiplex PCR; TCRdb's version includes in-frame clones alone and lacks a portion of them. The profile shows approximately 550 clones, less than 70% of them singletons. Their target antigens are unknown. The sequencing input was CD8+ T cells from cultured PBMCs. Receptors were obtained from a human patient who received a liver transplant. Some T cells may trace back to the graft donor. The CDR3 runs from the conserved cysteine through the conserved F or W. A D gene is named only where the DNA matches it firmly. Only some rows state a clone size, as once, few, many or a class for expanded clones.

len	j_gene	v_gene	d_gene	abundance	CDR3nt	CDR3aa
18	TRBJ2-5	TRBV7-9	NA	once	TGTGCCAGCAGCTTAGACCCCTCTCGGGGGAGAGGACCTAGGACCCAGTACTTC	CASSLDPSRGRGPRTQYF
15	TRBJ2-7	TRBV7-9	NA	NA	TGCGCCAGCAGCCAAGATAGGGGGAGCTCCTACGAGCAGTACTTC	CASSQDRGSSYEQYF
13	TRBJ2-5	TRBV7-9	TRBD1	NA	TGTGCCAGCAGCTTAAACAGGGGAGAGGCCCAGTACTTC	CASSLNRGEAQYF
15	TRBJ1-5	TRBV4-3	TRBD1	hyperexpanded	TGCGCCAGCAGCCAGGACGTGGGACAGTTTCAGCCCCAGCATTTT	CASSQDVGQFQPQHF
15	TRBJ1-2	TRBV4-1	NA	NA	TGCGCCAGCAGCACACGAGGGGGGCCGATCTATGGCTACACCTTC	CASSTRGGPIYGYTF
15	TRBJ2-7	TRBV4-3	NA	hyperexpanded	TGCGCCAGCAGCCAAGATAGGGGGAGCTCCTACGAGCAGTACTTC	CASSQDRGSSYEQYF
17	TRBJ2-3	TRBV5-6	TRBD2	NA	TGTGCCAGCAGCCAGGGACTAGCGGGGCTATTCACAGATACGCAGTATTTT	CASSQGLAGLFTDTQYF
12	TRBJ1-1	TRBV6-5	TRBD1	NA	TGTGCCAGCAGTTACTCGGGACAGGGTACTTTCTTT	CASSYSGQGTFF
16	TRBJ2-7	TRBV9	TRBD2	NA	TGTGCCAGCAGCGCTTATCGCGGGGAGGGCTACTACGAGCAGTACTTC	CASSAYRGEGYYEQYF
15	TRBJ2-7	TRBV4-3	TRBD2	NA	TGCGCCAGCAGCCAAGATGCCGGGAGGGGTTACGAGCAGTACTTC	CASSQDAGRGYEQYF
16	TRBJ2-6	TRBV27	NA	few	TGTGCCAGCAGTTTATTAACCGGCTCTGGGGCCAACGTCCTGACTTTC	CASSLLTGSGANVLTF
16	TRBJ2-4	TRBV27	NA	NA	TGTGCCAGCAGTTTATCGTTAGGTGGAGCCAAAAACATTCAGTACTTC	CASSLSLGGAKNIQYF
15	TRBJ2-7	TRBV4-1	TRBD2	large	TGCGCCAGCAGCCAAGAGGGGGGGAGCTCCTACGAGCAGTACTTC	CASSQEGGSSYEQYF
12	TRBJ2-1	TRBV4-1	NA	large	TGCGCCAGCAGTAGGTCTAGCAATGAGCAGTTCTTC	CASSRSSNEQFF
15	TRBJ2-5	TRBV11-2	NA	NA	TGTGCCAGCAGCCTACGGGACCGATATAAAGAGACCCAGTACTTC	CASSLRDRYKETQYF
15	TRBJ2-7	TRBV5-4	NA	NA	TGCGCCAGCAGCCAAGATAGGGGGAGCTCCTACGAGCAGTACTTC	CASSQDRGSSYEQYF
13	TRBJ2-7	TRBV27	NA	NA	TGTGCCAGCAGTTTATGGGGAGGAAGAGAGCAGTACTTC	CASSLWGGREQYF
17	TRBJ2-5	TRBV7-2	TRBD1	NA	TGTGCCAGCAGCTTAACGGGGACAGGGGGCGAATTCGGGACCCAGTACTTC	CASSLTGTGGEFGTQYF
15	TRBJ2-3	TRBV7-9	NA	large	TGTGCCAGCAGCTTACCCCAATGGAGCACAGATACGCAGTATTTT	CASSLPQWSTDTQYF
14	TRBJ2-5	TRBV4-1	NA	few	TGCGCCAGCAGCCAGACCGCATACCAAGAGACCCAGTACTTC	CASSQTAYQETQYF
13	TRBJ1-5	TRBV29-1	TRBD1	NA	TGCAGCGTAGGGACAGGGGCAAATCAGCCCCAGCATTTT	CSVGTGANQPQHF
16	TRBJ2-7	TRBV7-9	TRBD2	NA	TGTGCCAGCAGCTTGGGCGGGGCTAGCGGGGGTGGAGGGCAGTACTTC	CASSLGGASGGGGQYF
14	TRBJ1-3	TRBV7-2	NA	NA	TGTGCCAGCAGCTCCTCGGACTCTGGAAACACCATATATTTT	CASSSSDSGNTIYF
15	TRBJ2-7	TRBV6-5	TRBD1	large	TGTGCCAGCAGTTCATTTGACAGGGGGCGATACGAGCAGTACTTC	CASSSFDRGRYEQYF
13	TRBJ2-7	TRBV5-2	NA	NA	TGTGCCAGCAGTAGCGGGGTAGCCTACGAGCAGTACTTC	CASSSGVAYEQYF
17	TRBJ2-1	TRBV5-4	NA	NA	TGTGCCAGCAGCCCCTCTTTAGAAAGCGGTCGCCAGAGTGAGCAGTTCTTC	CASSPSLESGRQSEQFF
13	TRBJ2-7	TRBV7-3	TRBD2	NA	TGTGCCAGCAGTAGCGGGGTAGCCTACGAGCAGTACTTC	CASSSGVAYEQYF
19	TRBJ1-2	TRBV11-1	NA	NA	TGTGCCAGCAGCTTAGCCCCAGGTATTTCAGCGGGTCTATTGGATGGCTACACCTTC	CASSLAPGISAGLLDGYTF
12	TRBJ1-1	TRBV25-1	NA	once	TGTGCCAGCGCATCCTCGGACACTGAAGCTTTCTTT	CASASSDTEAFF
15	TRBJ2-7	TRBV7-9	TRBD1	large	TGTGCCAGCAGCGCTTGGACAGGGATGGTATACGAGCAGTACTTC	CASSAWTGMVYEQYF
12	TRBJ1-2	TRBV27	NA	few	TGTGCCAGCAGTCGGGGCTTCGGGGGCTACACCTTC	CASSRGFGGYTF
14	TRBJ2-7	TRBV7-2	TRBD2	large	TGTGCCAGCAGCTTAGTTGGGGGAGGGTACGAGCAGTACTTC	CASSLVGGGYEQYF
12	TRBJ1-1	TRBV5-6	NA	large	TGTGCCAGCAGCGTGATCGGGACTGAAGCTTTCTTT	CASSVIGTEAFF
13	TRBJ1-1	TRBV7-6	TRBD1	NA	TGTGCCAGCAGCTTATCAGGGGGCACTGAAGCTTTCTTT	CASSLSGGTEAFF
15	TRBJ2-3	TRBV6-1	TRBD2	NA	TGTGCCGGGACTAGCGGGGGGTTCTCCACAGATACGCAGTATTTT	CAGTSGGFSTDTQYF
14	TRBJ1-1	TRBV4-2	NA	NA	TGTGCCAGCAGCCAAGATTTTGGGGACACTGAAGCTTTCTTT	CASSQDFGDTEAFF
15	TRBJ2-1	TRBV6-4	TRBD2	large	TGTGCCAGCAGTGACTCTAGCGGGGGGGCCAATGAGCAGTTCTTC	CASSDSSGGANEQFF
15	TRBJ2-7	TRBV4-3	NA	few	TGCGCCAGCAGCCAAGACTCCTCACTCTCCTACGAGCAGTACTTC	CASSQDSSLSYEQYF
13	TRBJ2-5	TRBV27	NA	NA	TGTGCCAGCAGTTTAGGTAGAGGAGAGACCCAGTACTTC	CASSLGRGETQYF
14	TRBJ2-7	TRBV5-5	NA	NA	TGTGCCAGCAGGCCCCTGGGCTACTCCTACGAGCAGTACTTC	CASRPLGYSYEQYF
13	TRBJ2-1	TRBV2	TRBD1	NA	TGTGCCAGCAGTAGGACAGGGGGCAATGAGCAGTTCTTC	CASSRTGGNEQFF
14	TRBJ2-3	TRBV7-2	NA	NA	TGTGCCAGCGCCCCGGGACCCGGCACAGATACGCAGTATTTT	CASAPGPGTDTQYF
11	TRBJ2-3	TRBV5-3	NA	NA	TGTGCCAGAAGGAGCACAGATACGCAGTATTTT	CARRSTDTQYF
15	TRBJ1-5	TRBV4-1	TRBD1	NA	TGCGCCAGCAGCCAGGACGTGGGACAGTTTCAGCCCCAGCATTTT	CASSQDVGQFQPQHF
15	TRBJ2-3	TRBV7-2	TRBD2	large	TGTGCCAGCAGCTTATGGCGGGGGGGCGGAGATACGCAGTATTTT	CASSLWRGGGDTQYF
15	TRBJ2-2	TRBV19	TRBD1	NA	TGTGCCAGTAGTCCAGGGACAGGATACACCGGGGAGCTGTTTTTT	CASSPGTGYTGELFF
15	TRBJ2-3	TRBV4-2	NA	NA	TGTGCCAGCAGCCAAGTCAGCCGCGGCACAGATACGCAGTATTTT	CASSQVSRGTDTQYF
13	TRBJ2-1	TRBV30	NA	large	TGTGCCTGGAGTGGCGGACTCTTCGATGAGCAGTTCTTC	CAWSGGLFDEQFF
14	TRBJ2-1	TRBV11-2	TRBD1	NA	TGTGCCAGCAGCTTGGGACAGGGTAGATTTGAGCAGTTCTTC	CASSLGQGRFEQFF